This passage covers 20 T cell receptor beta chains from one sample sequenced in a study of blood T cell repertoires in COVID-19. Profiling relied on immunoSEQ multiplex PCR, and the TCRdb table lists in-frame clones only, not all of them. The data contain some 380,000 clones, roughly 90% of them singletons. The sequenced material came from peripheral blood. The receptors originated from a man between 18 and 29 years old with active or convalescent COVID-19.

The chain carries TRBV3-1 (or the pseudogene TRBV3-2) and TRBJ1-1, with 7 bases fitting TRBD1. Germline values: CDR1 LGHDT, CDR2 YNNKEL (reference sequence). The CDR3 has 16 residues. V was clipped by 5 bases and J by 3 bases; unmatched bases: 12. The CDR3 DNA follows: TGTGCCAGCAGCTTCCAGGGGGTGAAGAAGTACACTGAAGCTTTCTTT. Translation: CASSFQGVKKYTEAFF.

In its sample, this clone was seen once. The rearrangement uses TRBV6-5 and TRBJ1-6, with 7 bases that match TRBD1. The V gene end was trimmed by 3 bases and the J gene end by 6 bases; junction bases not matched to a gene: 8. The germline V gene has CDR1 MNHEY and CDR2 SVGAGI. The CDR3 has 16 amino acids. CDR3 coding DNA: TGTGCCAGCAGTTATTCGAGGGGGCGCGTTAATTCACCCCTCCACTTT. This translates into CASSYSRGRVNSPLHF.

The chain employs TRBV6-5 and TRBJ2-1; D is perhaps TRBD1 (5 bases). The germline CDR1 and CDR2 sequences are MNHEY and SVGAGI. The CDR3 consists of 15 residues. The ends were cut back, 6 bases at V and 1 base at J, with 13 bases in the middle. CDR3 DNA sequence: TGTGCCAGCAGATTACAGGTTGCTTCCTACAATGAGCAGTTCTTC. It yields the protein CASRLQVASYNEQFF.

The V call is TRBV2, the J call TRBJ2-1, with unresolved D. Germline assignment: CDR1 SNHLY and CDR2 FYNNEI. This CDR3 is built from 10 residues. Trimming removed 10 bases from V and 7 bases from J, with 8 bases in between. As DNA, the CDR3 is TGTGCCATAGTGAGAAATGAGCAGTTCTTC. Its translation: CAIVRNEQFF.

With regard to this clone: This may arise from a read error, as a much more abundant clone is one base away. V and J are TRBV7-2 and TRBJ1-1; the D is unclear. The V gene's germline CDR1 is SGHTA and CDR2 FQGNSA. Trimming shortened V by 3 bases and J by 4 bases, and 6 bases separated the two germline ends. This CDR3 region has 12 residues. The CDR3 DNA sequence: TGTGCCAGCAGCTTGTCCAGCACTGAAGCTTTCTTT. Amino acids: CASSLSSTEAFF.

The chain is built from TRBV28 and TRBJ1-5, with D uncertain. Germline CDR1 is MDHEN and CDR2 is SYDVKM. V was pared by 5 bases and J by 8 bases, with 13 bases between. The CDR3 sequence is 13 residues long. The CDR3 DNA reads TGTGCCAGCAGTCCGAGGATGGAAGAGCCCCAGCATTTT. Translating gives CASSPRMEEPQHF.

The rearrangement joins TRBV27 to TRBJ2-7; D is uncertain. V was pared by 0 bases and J by 5 bases, with 8 bases between. This CDR3 comprises 13 residues. The germline V gene encodes CDR1 MNHEY and CDR2 SMNVEV (reference sequence). CDR3 amino acids: CASSLSPRNEQYF. The CDR3 coding sequence is TGTGCCAGCAGTTTATCCCCCCGTAACGAGCAGTACTTC.

In this sample, this clone turned up a few times. CDR3: CSVEASRTGDEKLFF. CDR3 coding DNA: TGCAGCGTTGAAGCCTCACGGACAGGGGATGAAAAACTGTTTTTT. The V gene is TRBV29-1, the J gene TRBJ1-4; 9 bases align to TRBD1. Unmatched junction bases numbered 6, after V lost 1 base and J lost 6 bases. This CDR3 is 15 amino acids long. Germline lookup yields CDR1 SQVTM and CDR2 ANQGSEA.

The chain is built from TRBV3-1 (or the pseudogene TRBV3-2) and TRBJ2-7, with a weak D call TRBD1 (7 bases). This CDR3 is 17 amino acids long. V lost 0 bases, J lost 0 bases, and 15 bases lay in between. The germline V gene has CDR1 LGHDT and CDR2 YNNKEL (reference sequence). This chain's CDR3 is CASSQDLPGGRSYEQYF. CDR3 nucleotide sequence: TGTGCCAGCAGCCAAGATCTTCCAGGGGGGCGCTCCTACGAGCAGTACTTC.

The rearrangement links TRBV9 to TRBJ2-6; D perhaps matches TRBD2 (7 bases). The V gene's germline CDR1 is SGDLS and CDR2 YYNGEE. The V gene lost 5 bases and the J gene lost 2 bases, with 17 bases spanning the gap. The CDR3 runs 17 residues. DNA of the CDR3: TGTGCCAGCAGTGGGAGGGGGACCCTTGCTGGGGCCAACGTCCTGACTTTC. It is translated as CASSGRGTLAGANVLTF. Full variable domain (rest looked up from reference TRBV9 and TRBJ2-6): DSGVTQTPKHLITATGQRVTLRCSPRSGDLSVYWYQQSLDQGLQFLIQYYNGEERAKGNILERFSAQQFPDLHSELNLSSLELGDSALYFCASSGRGTLAGANVLTFGAGSRLTVL.

V and J are TRBV5-8 and TRBJ2-1; 7 bases map to TRBD2. Trimming took 1 base from V and 8 from J; bases not matched to a gene: 9. The CDR3 has 15 residues. CDR1 is SGHTS, CDR2 YDEGEE, per germline. CDR3 sequence (DNA): TGTGCCAGCAGCTTGTCAGGGCGGGAGTTCGATGAGCAGTTCTTC. Its protein product is CASSLSGREFDEQFF.

This clone was counted a single time. The genes are TRBV5-6 and TRBJ1-1, with a tentative D call TRBD1 (5 bases). Germline loops: CDR1 SGHDT, CDR2 YYEEEE. The length of the CDR3 is 15 residues. V dropped 1 base and J dropped 3 bases, with 13 bases sitting between them. CDR3 sequence (DNA): TGTGCCAGCAGCTTGAGGTCCGGGGACTACACTGAAGCTTTCTTT. This sequence encodes CASSLRSGDYTEAFF. Supplemented by reference TRBV5-6 and TRBJ1-1, the full variable domain reads DAGVTQSPTHLIKTRGQQVTLRCSPKSGHDTVSWYQQALGQGPQFIFQYYEEEERQRGNFPDRFSGHQFPNYSSELNVNALLLGDSALYLCASSLRSGDYTEAFFGQGTRLTVV.

This clone was observed a single time. V and J are TRBV5-1 and TRBJ2-3, with a possible D match to TRBD1 (5 bases). CDR1 is SGHRS and CDR2 is YFSETQ in the germline V gene. V shed 1 base and J shed 3 bases, with 12 bases lying between them. CDR3 length: 15 amino acids. CDR3 coding DNA: TGCGCCAGCAGCTTGCAGGGTAGGACGACAGATACGCAGTATTTT. This encodes CASSLQGRTTDTQYF.

V is TRBV7-9 and J is TRBJ2-1; maybe TRBD1 (6 bases). The V end was cut by 5 bases, the J end by 7 bases, with 9 bases between. CDR1 is SEHNR, CDR2 FQNEAQ, per germline (reference sequence). The CDR3 sequence is 12 residues long. The CDR3 DNA reads TGTGCCAGCAGCCTCACAGGGAATGAGCAGTTCTTC. This translates into CASSLTGNEQFF.

J is TRBJ1-1 and V is TRBV19; D might be TRBD1 (5 bases). Per the germline V gene, CDR1 is LNHDA and CDR2 is SQIVND (reference sequence). V shed 6 bases and J shed 0 bases, with 11 bases lying between them. There are 14 residues in the CDR3. CDR3 bases: TGTGCCAGTAGCCTCGGGGGAGTGAACACTGAAGCTTTCTTT. This gives the protein CASSLGGVNTEAFF.

This sequence joins TRBV27 and TRBJ1-5, with TRBD1 identical over 7 bases. Germline values: CDR1 MNHEY, CDR2 SMNVEV (reference sequence). Trimming cost V 4 bases and J 0 bases; bases outside gene matches: 15. The CDR3 extends over 19 amino acids. CDR3 nucleotides: TGTGCCAGCAGTTCCCGACAGGGAAAGAGAGGGTATAGCAATCAGCCCCAGCATTTT. It yields the protein CASSSRQGKRGYSNQPQHF.

The chain is built from TRBV7-2 and TRBJ2-5, with TRBD2 as a possible D gene (6 bases). The CDR3 is 14 amino acids. Germline lookup yields CDR1 SGHTA and CDR2 FQGNSA. V was shortened by 4 bases and J by 7 bases, with 16 bases between the two germline ends. The CDR3 region has the DNA TGTGCCAGCAGCTCCGGGACTGCCGGAGGGACCCAGTACTTC. It is translated as CASSSGTAGGTQYF.

This rearrangement joins TRBV21-1 to TRBJ1-5. TRBV21-1 has pseudogene status. The CDR3 sequence is 17 residues long. The CDR3 loop is CASSPGVTQQGNQPQHF. As DNA, the CDR3 is TGTGCCAGCAGCCCCGGGGTCACACAGCAGGGCAATCAGCCCCAGCATTTT.

Written as DNA, the CDR3 is TGCGCCAGCAGCCTAAACTCAGGCTACGAGCAGTACTTC. This translates into CASSLNSGYEQYF. The chain is built from TRBV4-3 and TRBJ2-7; no clear D gene. Trimming took 4 bases from V and 3 from J, leaving 10 bases between them. The CDR3 consists of 13 residues. CDR1 and CDR2 (germline): LGHNA, YSLEER.

This chain joins TRBV29-1 and TRBJ2-7, with TRBD2 matching over 7 bases. Germline V gene lookup returns CDR1 SQVTM and CDR2 ANQGSEA. CDR3 size: 15 residues. Unmatched junction bases numbered 10, after V lost 5 bases and J lost 0 bases. The CDR3 sequence is CSVLGVGGSSYEQYF. CDR3 DNA: TGCAGCGTTCTTGGGGTCGGGGGGAGCTCCTACGAGCAGTACTTC.